This record looks at one TCR beta chain sequence and its context. The sample is drawn from a study of blood T cells in healthy people across ages. Study summary: Template switching recovered approximately one barcoded beta molecule for every two T cells.

V lost 0 bases and J lost 7; bases outside the gene matches: 9. From germline, CDR1 is LNHNV and CDR2 YYDKDF (reference sequence). The CDR3 runs to 16 residues. Each donor was a healthy Caucasian individual from Russia, aged roughly 6 to 90. Peripheral blood, around 10 milliliters per donor, was collected. Each sample yielded at least 6.5 million isolated PBMCs. The use of a sample-barcoded 5' primer and a J-beta primer mix characterized a second PCR of roughly 6 to 11 cycles. TCRdb analysed the 5' RACE reads with MiXCR anew, one entry per CDR3 protein. This table holds fewer than 750,000 distinct CDR3 sequences, about 51% found once.

Sequencing used blood. V usage is TRBV15 and J usage is TRBJ2-1, with 7 bases fitting TRBD2. The TCR comes from a woman of 80 years or more in good health. For the CDR3, the DNA is TGTGCCACCAGCAGAGATGGGGCTAGCGGCCGAAATGAGCAGTTCTTC. Translated: CATSRDGASGRNEQFF.